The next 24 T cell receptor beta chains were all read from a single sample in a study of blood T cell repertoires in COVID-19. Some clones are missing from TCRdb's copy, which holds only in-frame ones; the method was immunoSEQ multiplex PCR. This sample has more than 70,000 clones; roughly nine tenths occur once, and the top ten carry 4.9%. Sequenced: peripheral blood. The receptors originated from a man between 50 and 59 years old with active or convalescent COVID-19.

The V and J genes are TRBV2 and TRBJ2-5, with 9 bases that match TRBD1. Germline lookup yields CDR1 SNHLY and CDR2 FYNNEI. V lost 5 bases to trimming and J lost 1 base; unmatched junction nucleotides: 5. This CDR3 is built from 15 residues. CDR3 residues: CASSPDRGSQETQYF. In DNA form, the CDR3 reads TGTGCCAGCAGTCCGGACAGGGGTTCCCAAGAGACCCAGTACTTC.

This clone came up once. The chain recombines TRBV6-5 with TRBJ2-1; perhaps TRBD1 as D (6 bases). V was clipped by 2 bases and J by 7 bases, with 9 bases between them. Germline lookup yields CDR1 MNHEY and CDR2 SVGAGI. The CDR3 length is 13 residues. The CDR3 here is CASSYRTVNEQFF. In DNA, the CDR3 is TGTGCCAGCAGTTACCGGACAGTAAATGAGCAGTTCTTC.

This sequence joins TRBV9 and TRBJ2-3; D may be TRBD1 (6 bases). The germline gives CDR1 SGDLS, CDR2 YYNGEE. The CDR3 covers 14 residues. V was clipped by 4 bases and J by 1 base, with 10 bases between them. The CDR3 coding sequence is TGTGCCAGCAGCAAAGGGGGTGGCACAGATACGCAGTATTTT. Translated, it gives CASSKGGGTDTQYF.

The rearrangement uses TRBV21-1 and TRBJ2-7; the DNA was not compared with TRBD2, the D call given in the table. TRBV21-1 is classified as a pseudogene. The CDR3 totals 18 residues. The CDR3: CASSKGVRTSVDKYEQYV. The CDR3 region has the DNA TGTGCCAGCAGCAAAGGCGTTCGGACTAGCGTTGATAAATACGAGCAGTACGTC.

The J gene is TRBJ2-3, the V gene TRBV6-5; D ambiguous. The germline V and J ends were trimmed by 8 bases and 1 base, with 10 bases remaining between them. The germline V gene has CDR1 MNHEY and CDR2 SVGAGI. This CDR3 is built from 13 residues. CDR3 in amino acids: CASSRSRTDTQYF. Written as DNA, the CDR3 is TGTGCCAGCTCCAGGTCACGCACAGATACGCAGTATTTT.

The CDR3 protein is CASSLSSGGLYEQYV. In DNA, the CDR3 is TGTGCCAGCAGCTTGAGTAGCGGGGGACTCTACGAGCAGTACGTC. The chain recombines TRBV5-5 with TRBJ2-7; TRBD2 matches 9 bases. The CDR3 covers 15 residues. V lost 1 base, J lost 3 bases, and 5 bases stayed unmatched. CDR1 is SGHKS, CDR2 YYEKEE, per germline (reference sequence).

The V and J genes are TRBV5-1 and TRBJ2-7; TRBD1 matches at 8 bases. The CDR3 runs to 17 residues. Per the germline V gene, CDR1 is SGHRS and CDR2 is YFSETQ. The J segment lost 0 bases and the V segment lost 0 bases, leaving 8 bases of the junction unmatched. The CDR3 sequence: CASSLEGQGTYSYEQYF. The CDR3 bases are TGCGCCAGCAGCTTGGAAGGACAGGGAACCTACTCCTACGAGCAGTACTTC.

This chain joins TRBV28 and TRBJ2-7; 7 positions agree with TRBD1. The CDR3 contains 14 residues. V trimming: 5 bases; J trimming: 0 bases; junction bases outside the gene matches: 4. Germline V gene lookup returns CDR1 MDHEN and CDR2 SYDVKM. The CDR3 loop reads CASSPGTASYEQYV. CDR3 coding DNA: TGTGCCAGCAGTCCGGGGACAGCCTCCTACGAGCAGTACGTC.

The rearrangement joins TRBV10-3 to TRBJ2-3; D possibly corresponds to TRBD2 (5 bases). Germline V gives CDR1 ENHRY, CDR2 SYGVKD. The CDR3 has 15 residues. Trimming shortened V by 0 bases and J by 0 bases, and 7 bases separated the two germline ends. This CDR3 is CAISESGLSTDTQYF. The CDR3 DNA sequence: TGTGCCATCAGTGAGTCCGGACTCAGCACAGATACGCAGTATTTT.

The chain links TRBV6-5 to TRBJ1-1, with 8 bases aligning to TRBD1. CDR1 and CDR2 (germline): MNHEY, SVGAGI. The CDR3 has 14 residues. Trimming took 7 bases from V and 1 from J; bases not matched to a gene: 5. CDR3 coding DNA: TGTGCCAGCACCCTCGGACAGGGGAACACTGAAGCTTTCTTT. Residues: CASTLGQGNTEAFF.

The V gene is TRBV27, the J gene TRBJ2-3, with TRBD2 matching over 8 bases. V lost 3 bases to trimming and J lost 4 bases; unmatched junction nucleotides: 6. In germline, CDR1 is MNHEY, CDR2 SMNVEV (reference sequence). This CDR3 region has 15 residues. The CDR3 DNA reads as TGTGCCAGCAGTTTCGGGGGGGCCTATCCAGATACGCAGTATTTT. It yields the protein CASSFGGAYPDTQYF.

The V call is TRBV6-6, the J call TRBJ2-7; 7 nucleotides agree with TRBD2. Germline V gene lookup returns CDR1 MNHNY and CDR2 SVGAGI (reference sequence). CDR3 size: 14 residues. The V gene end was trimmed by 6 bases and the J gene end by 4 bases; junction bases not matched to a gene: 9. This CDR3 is CASRQRRGSYEQYF. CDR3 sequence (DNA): TGTGCCAGCAGGCAAAGGCGGGGGTCTTACGAGCAGTACTTC.

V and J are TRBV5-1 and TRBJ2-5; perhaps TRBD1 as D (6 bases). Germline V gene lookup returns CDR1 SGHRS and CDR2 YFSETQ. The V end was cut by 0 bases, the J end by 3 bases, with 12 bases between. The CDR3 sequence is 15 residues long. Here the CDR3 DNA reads TGCGCCAGCAGCTTGGCAGGGGCCGAGGAAGAGACCCAGTACTTC. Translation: CASSLAGAEEETQYF.

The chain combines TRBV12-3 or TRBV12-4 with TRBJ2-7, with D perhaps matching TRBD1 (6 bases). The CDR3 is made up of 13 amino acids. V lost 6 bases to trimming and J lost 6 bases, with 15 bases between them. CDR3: CASSQTGRGEQYF. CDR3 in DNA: TGTGCCAGCAGCCAGACAGGCCGGGGCGAGCAGTACTTC.

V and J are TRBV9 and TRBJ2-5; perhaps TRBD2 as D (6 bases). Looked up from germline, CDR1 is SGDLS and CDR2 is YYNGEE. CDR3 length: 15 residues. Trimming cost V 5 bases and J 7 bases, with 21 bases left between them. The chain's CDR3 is CASSPGGLGAGTQYF. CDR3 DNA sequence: TGTGCCAGCAGTCCCGGGGGACTCGGGGCCGGGACCCAGTACTTC.

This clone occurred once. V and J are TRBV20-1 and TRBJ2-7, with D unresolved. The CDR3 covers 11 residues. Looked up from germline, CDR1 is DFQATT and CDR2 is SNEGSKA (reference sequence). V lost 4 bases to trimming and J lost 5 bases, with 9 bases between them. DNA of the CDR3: TGCAGTGCTAAATCTGGCCACGAGCAGTACTTC. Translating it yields CSAKSGHEQYF.

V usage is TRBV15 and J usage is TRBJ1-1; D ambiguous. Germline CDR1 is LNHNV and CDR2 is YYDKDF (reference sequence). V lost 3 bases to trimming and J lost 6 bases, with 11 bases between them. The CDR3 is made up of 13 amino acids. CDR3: CATSSRVKAEAFF. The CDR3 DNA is TGTGCCACCAGCAGTCGGGTGAAGGCTGAAGCTTTCTTT.

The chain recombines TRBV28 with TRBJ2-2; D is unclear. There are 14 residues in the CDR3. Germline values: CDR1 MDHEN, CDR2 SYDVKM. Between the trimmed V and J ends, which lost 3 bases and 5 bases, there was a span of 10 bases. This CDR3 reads CASSFLQRTGELFF. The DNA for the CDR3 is TGTGCCAGCAGTTTCTTGCAGAGGACCGGGGAGCTGTTTTTT.

The CDR3 loop reads CASSYSGQGQWGYTF. In nucleotides, the CDR3 is TGTGCCAGCAGTTATTCCGGACAGGGGCAATGGGGCTACACCTTC. This sequence joins TRBV6-5 and TRBJ1-2; the match to TRBD1 covers 9 bases. Germline values: CDR1 MNHEY, CDR2 SVGAGI. CDR3 length: 15 amino acids. After removal of 3 bases from V and 8 bases from J, the junction contained 10 bases not matched to a gene.

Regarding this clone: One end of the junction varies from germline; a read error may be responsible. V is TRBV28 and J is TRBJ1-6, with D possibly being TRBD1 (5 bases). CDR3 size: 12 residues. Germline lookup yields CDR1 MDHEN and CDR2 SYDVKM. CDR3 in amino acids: CASSLKGTGPRF. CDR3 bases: TGTGCCAGCAGTTTAAAAGGAACAGGTCCCCGCTTT.

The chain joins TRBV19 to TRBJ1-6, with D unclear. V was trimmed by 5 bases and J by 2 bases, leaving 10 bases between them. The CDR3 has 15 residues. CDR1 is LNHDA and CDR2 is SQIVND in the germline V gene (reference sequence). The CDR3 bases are TGTGCCAGTAGTCCCCCCGGAGCCTATAATTCACCCCTCCACTTT. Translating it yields CASSPPGAYNSPLHF.

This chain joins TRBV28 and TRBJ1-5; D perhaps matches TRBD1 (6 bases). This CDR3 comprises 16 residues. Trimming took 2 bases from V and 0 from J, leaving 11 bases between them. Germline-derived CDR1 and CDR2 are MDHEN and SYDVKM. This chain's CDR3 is CASSLAAGVSNQPQHF. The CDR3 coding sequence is TGTGCCAGCAGTTTAGCGGCAGGGGTTAGCAATCAGCCCCAGCATTTT.

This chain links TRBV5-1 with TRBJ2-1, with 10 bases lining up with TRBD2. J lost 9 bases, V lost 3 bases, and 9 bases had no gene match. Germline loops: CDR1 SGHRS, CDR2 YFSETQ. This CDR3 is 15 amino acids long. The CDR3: CASSSSGGADVEQFF. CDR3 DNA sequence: TGCGCCAGCAGCTCAAGCGGGGGGGCGGATGTTGAGCAGTTCTTC.

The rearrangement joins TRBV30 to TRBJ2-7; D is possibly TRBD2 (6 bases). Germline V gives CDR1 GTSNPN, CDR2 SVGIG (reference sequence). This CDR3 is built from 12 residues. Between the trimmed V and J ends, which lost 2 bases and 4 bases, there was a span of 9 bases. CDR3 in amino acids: CAWSRGTYEQYF. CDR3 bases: TGTGCCTGGAGTCGCGGGACTTACGAGCAGTACTTC.